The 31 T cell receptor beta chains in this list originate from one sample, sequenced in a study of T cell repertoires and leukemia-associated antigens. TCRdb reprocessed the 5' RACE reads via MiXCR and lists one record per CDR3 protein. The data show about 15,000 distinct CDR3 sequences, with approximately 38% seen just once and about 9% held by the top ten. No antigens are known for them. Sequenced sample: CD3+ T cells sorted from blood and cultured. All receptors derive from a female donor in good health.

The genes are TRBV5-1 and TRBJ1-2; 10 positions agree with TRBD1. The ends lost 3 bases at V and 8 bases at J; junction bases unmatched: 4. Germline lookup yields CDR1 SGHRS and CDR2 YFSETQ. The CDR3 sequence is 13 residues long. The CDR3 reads CASSSWTGGGYTF. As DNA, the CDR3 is TGCGCCAGCAGCTCCTGGACAGGGGGAGGCTACACCTTC.

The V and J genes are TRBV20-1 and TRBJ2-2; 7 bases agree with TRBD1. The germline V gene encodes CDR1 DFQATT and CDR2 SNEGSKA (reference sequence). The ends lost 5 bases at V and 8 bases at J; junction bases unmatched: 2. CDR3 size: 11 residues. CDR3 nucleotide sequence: TGCAGTGCTGCGGACAGGGGGGAGCTGTTTTTT. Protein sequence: CSAADRGELFF.

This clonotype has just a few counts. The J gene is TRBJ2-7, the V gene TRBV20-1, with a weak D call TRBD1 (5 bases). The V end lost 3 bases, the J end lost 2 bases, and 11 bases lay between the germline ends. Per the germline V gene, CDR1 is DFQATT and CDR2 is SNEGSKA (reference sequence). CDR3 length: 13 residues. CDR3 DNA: TGCAGTGCTAGCGCCAGGGAAGCCTACGAGCAGTACTTC. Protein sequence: CSASAREAYEQYF.

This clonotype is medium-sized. CDR3 sequence: CSFPGLAGGEQFF. For the CDR3, the DNA is TGCAGCTTCCCGGGACTAGCGGGAGGCGAGCAGTTCTTC. The chain is built from TRBV29-1 and TRBJ2-1; 15 bases agree with TRBD2. V shed 8 bases, J shed 10 bases, and the junction held 6 bases outside the gene matches. The V gene's germline CDR1 is SQVTM and CDR2 ANQGSEA. CDR3 size: 13 residues.

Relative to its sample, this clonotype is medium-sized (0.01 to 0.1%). The CDR3 region is CATSDPPKTRTQYF. The CDR3 nucleotides are TGTGCCACCAGTGATCCCCCAAAAACGAGAACGCAGTATTTT. This chain joins TRBV24-1 and TRBJ2-3; no clear D. Germline V lookup: CDR1 KGHDR, CDR2 SFDVKD. The CDR3 covers 14 residues. Trimming removed 3 bases from V and 9 bases from J, with 15 bases in between.

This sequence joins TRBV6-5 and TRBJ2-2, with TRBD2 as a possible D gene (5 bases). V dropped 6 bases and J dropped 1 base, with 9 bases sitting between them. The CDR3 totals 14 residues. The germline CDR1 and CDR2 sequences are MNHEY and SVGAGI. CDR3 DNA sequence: TGTGCCAGCAGGGGAGCGCAGAACACCGGGGAGCTGTTTTTT. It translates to CASRGAQNTGELFF.

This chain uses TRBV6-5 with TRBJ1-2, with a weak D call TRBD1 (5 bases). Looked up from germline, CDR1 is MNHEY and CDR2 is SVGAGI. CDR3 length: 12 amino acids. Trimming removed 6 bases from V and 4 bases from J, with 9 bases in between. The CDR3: CASRPQGYGYTF. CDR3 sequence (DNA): TGTGCCAGCAGACCCCAGGGCTATGGCTACACCTTC.

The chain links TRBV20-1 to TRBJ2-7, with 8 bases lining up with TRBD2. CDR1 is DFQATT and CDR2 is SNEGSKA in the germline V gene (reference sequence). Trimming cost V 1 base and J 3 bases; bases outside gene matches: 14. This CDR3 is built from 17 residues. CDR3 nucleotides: TGCAGTGCTAGAGCAACCCAGCGGGAGTTCTTTAGCTACGAGCAGTACTTC. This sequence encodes CSARATQREFFSYEQYF.

The CDR3 sequence: CSARPITGTVGELFF. In nucleotides, the CDR3 is TGCAGTGCCCGCCCGATCACAGGGACGGTCGGGGAGCTGTTTTTT. The rearrangement joins TRBV20-1 to TRBJ2-2; D is perhaps TRBD1 (6 bases). The germline V gene encodes CDR1 DFQATT and CDR2 SNEGSKA (reference sequence). V gave up 6 bases and J gave up 7 bases, with 21 bases separating them. This CDR3 is built from 15 residues.

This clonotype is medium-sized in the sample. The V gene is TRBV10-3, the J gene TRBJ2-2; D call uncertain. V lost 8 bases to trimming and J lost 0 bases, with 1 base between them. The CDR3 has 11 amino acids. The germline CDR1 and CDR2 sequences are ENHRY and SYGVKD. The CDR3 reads CAISNTGELFF. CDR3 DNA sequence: TGTGCCATCTCGAACACCGGGGAGCTGTTTTTT.

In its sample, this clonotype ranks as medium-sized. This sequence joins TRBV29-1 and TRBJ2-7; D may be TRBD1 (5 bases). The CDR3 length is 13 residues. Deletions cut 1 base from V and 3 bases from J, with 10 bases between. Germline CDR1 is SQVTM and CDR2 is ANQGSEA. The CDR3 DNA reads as TGCAGCGTTGAAGGGCAGGGCCTCTACGAGCAGTACTTC. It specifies CSVEGQGLYEQYF.

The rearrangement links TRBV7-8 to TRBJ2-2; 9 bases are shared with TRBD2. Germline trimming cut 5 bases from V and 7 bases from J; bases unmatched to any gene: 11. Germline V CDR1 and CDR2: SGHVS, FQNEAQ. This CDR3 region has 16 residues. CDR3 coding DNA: TGTGCCAGCAGCCCGACGGGTAGCGGGAGCCACGGGGAGCTGTTTTTT. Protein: CASSPTGSGSHGELFF.

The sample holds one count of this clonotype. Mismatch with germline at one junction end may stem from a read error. CDR3 DNA sequence: TGTGCCGGTAGCTTGGTAGATCCAGACAATGAGCAGTTCTTC. Translating gives CAGSLVDPDNEQFF. The rearrangement links TRBV5-1 to TRBJ2-1; D call uncertain. Per germline, CDR1 SGHRS and CDR2 YFSETQ. This CDR3 is 14 amino acids long. The whole variable domain, remainder taken from reference TRBV5-1 and TRBJ2-1, is KAGVTQTPRYLIKTRGQQVTLSCSPISGHRSVSWYQQTPGQGLQFLFEYFSETQRNKGNFPGRFSGRQFSNSRSEMNVSTLELGDSALYLCAGSLVDPDNEQFFGPGTRLTVL.

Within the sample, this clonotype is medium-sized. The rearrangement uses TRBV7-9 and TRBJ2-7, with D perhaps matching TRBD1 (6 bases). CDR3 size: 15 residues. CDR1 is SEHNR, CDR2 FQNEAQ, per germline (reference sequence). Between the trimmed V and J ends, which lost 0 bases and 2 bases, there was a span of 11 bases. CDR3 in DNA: TGTGCCAGCAGCTTAGCACAGGGTGGAGCCTACGAGCAGTACTTC. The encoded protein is CASSLAQGGAYEQYF.

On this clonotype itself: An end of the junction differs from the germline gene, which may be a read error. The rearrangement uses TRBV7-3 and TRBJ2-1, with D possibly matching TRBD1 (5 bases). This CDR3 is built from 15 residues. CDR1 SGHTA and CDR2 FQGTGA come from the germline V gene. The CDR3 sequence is CPSSLRPELWGRQFF. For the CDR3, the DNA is TGTCCCAGCAGCTTACGTCCAGAGTTATGGGGCCGCCAGTTCTTC.

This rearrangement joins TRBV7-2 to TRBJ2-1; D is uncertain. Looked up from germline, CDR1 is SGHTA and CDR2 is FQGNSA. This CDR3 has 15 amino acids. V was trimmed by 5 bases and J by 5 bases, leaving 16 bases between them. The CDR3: CASSGTDADHNEQFF. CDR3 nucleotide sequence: TGTGCCAGCAGCGGCACCGACGCAGACCACAATGAGCAGTTCTTC.

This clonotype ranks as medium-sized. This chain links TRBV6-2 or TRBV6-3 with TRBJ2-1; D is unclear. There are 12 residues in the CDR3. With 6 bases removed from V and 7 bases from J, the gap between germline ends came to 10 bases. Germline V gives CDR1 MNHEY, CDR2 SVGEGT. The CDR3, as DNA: TGTGCCAGCAGGGACCCAACGAATGAGCAGTTCTTC. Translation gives CASRDPTNEQFF.

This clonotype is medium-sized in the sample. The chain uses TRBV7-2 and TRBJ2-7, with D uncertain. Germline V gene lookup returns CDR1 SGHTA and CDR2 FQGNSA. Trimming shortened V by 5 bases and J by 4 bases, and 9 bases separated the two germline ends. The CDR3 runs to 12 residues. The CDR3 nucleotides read TGTGCCAGCAGCCCCCATGGGTACGAGCAGTACTTC. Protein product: CASSPHGYEQYF.

The CDR3 loop reads CASSQIAGGQGEQYF. The CDR3 DNA reads TGCGCCAGCAGCCAAATAGCGGGAGGGCAAGGCGAGCAGTACTTC. The rearrangement uses TRBV4-1 and TRBJ2-7, with TRBD2 identical over 11 bases. Trimming removed 2 bases from V and 6 bases from J; junction bases left unmatched: 6. CDR3 size: 15 residues. CDR1 is MGHRA and CDR2 is YSYEKL in the germline V gene.

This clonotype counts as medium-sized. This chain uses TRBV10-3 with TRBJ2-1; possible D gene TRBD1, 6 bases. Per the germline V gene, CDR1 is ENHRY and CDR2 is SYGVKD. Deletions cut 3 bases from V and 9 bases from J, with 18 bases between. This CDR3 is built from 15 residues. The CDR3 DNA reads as TGTGCCATCAGTGATAAGGGGGAGACCCTCGGTGAGCAGTTCTTC. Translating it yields CAISDKGETLGEQFF.

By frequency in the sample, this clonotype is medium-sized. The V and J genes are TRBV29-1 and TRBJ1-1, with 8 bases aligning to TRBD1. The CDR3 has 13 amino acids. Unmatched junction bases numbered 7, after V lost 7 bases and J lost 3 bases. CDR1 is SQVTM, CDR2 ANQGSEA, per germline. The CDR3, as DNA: TGCAGCGGACGGACAGGGAGGGACACTGAAGCTTTCTTT. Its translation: CSGRTGRDTEAFF.

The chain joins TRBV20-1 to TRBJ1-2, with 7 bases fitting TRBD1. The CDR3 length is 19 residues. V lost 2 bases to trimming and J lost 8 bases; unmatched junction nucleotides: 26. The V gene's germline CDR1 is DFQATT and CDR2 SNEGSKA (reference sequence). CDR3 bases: TGCAGTGCTAGACGGCGTTCTCGTACGGGTCGACAGGGAATGCGGGGCTACACCTTC. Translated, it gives CSARRRSRTGRQGMRGYTF.

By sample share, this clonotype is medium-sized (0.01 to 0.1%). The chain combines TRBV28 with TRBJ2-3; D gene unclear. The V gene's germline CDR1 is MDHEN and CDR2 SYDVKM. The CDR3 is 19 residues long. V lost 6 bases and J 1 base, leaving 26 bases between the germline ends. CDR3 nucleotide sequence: TGTGCCAGCAGACCAATTAATGTTCTAGGCCCTTTAGGCACAGATACGCAGTATTTT. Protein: CASRPINVLGPLGTDTQYF.

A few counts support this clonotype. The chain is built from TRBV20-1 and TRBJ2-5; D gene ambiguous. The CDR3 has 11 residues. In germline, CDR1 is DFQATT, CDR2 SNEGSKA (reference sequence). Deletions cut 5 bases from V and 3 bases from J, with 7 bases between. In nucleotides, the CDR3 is TGCAGTGCTCTTGATAAAGAGACCCAGTACTTC. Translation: CSALDKETQYF.

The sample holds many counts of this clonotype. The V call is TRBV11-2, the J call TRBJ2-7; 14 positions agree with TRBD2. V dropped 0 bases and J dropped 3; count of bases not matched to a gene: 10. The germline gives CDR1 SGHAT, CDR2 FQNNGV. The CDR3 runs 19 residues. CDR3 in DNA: TGTGCCAGCAGCTTAGATCGCGTCGGGACTAGCGGGAGTCGCTACGAGCAGTACTTC. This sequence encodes CASSLDRVGTSGSRYEQYF.

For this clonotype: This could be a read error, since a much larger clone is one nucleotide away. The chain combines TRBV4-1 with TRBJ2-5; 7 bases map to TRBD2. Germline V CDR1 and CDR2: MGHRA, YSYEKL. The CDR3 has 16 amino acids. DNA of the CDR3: TGCGCCAGCAGCCAAGTGTGGCGGGAGTTGGGGGAGACCCGGTACTTC. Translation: CASSQVWRELGETRYF.

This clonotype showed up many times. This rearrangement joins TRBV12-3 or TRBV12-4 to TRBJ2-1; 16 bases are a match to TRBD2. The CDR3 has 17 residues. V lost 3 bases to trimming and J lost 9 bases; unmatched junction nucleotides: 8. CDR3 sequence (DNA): TGTGCCAGCAGTTTGGGGGGACTAGCGGGAGGGCGGAGTGAGCAGTTCTTC. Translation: CASSLGGLAGGRSEQFF.

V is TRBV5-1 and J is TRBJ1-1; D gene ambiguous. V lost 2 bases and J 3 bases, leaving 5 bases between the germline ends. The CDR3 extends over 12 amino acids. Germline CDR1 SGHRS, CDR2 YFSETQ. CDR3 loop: CASSFRDTEAFF. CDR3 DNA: TGCGCCAGCAGCTTCCGTGACACTGAAGCTTTCTTT.

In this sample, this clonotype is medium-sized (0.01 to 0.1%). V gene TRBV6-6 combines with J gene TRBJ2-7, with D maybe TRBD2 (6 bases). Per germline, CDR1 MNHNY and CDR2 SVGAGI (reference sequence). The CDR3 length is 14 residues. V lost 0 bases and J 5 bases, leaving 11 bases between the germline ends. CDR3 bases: TGTGCCAGCAGTTACTCGAAAGGAGGGAACGAGCAGTACTTC. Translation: CASSYSKGGNEQYF.

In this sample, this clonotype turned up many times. This chain's CDR3 is CCRARFYEQFF. The DNA of the CDR3 is TGCTGCCGTGCCCGTTTTTATGAGCAGTTCTTC. The gene calls are TRBV20-1 and TRBJ2-1; D gene ambiguous. This CDR3 spans 11 amino acids. Germline V gives CDR1 DFQATT, CDR2 SNEGSKA (reference sequence).

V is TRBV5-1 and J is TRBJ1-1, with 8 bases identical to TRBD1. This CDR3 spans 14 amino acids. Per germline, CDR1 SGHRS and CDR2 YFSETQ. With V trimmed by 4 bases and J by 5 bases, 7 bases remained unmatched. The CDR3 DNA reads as TGCGCCAGCAGCCTAGACAGGGGCTCGACTGAAGCTTTCTTT. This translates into CASSLDRGSTEAFF. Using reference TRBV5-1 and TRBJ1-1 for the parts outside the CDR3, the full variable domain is KAGVTQTPRYLIKTRGQQVTLSCSPISGHRSVSWYQQTPGQGLQFLFEYFSETQRNKGNFPGRFSGRQFSNSRSEMNVSTLELGDSALYLCASSLDRGSTEAFFGQGTRLTVV.